The 16 T cell receptor beta chains below come from one sample, sequenced in a study of OX40 agonist ivuxolimab in advanced cancers. The table came from immunoSEQ multiplex PCR; TCRdb's copy has only in-frame clones and leaves some out. In the table there are tens of thousands of clones, roughly 80% of which are singletons. Specimen: CD4+ or CD8+ T cells sorted from blood, collected in a trial of the OX40 agonist ivuxolimab. Source of these receptors: an adult with an advanced solid tumor such as melanoma, head and neck, liver or kidney cancer.

The gene calls are TRBV6-1 and TRBJ1-3; unclear D gene. V was pared by 4 bases and J by 0 bases, with 4 bases between. Germline CDR1 is MNHNS and CDR2 is SASEGT. This CDR3 spans 13 amino acids. The CDR3 region has the DNA TGTGCCAGCAGTGCAGCCTCTGGAAACACCATATATTTT. It yields the protein CASSAASGNTIYF.

This chain connects TRBV5-1 to TRBJ2-1; 8 nucleotides align to TRBD2. CDR1 is SGHRS and CDR2 is YFSETQ in the germline V gene. V was clipped by 4 bases and J by 5 bases; unmatched bases: 8. This CDR3 contains 15 residues. CDR3 DNA: TGCGCCAGCAGCGCACGCGGGGGGTACGACAATGAGCAGTTCTTC. Residues: CASSARGGYDNEQFF.

The chain is built from TRBV4-1 and TRBJ2-4, with D hard to call. The CDR3 has 15 residues. V dropped 2 bases and J dropped 6 bases, with 14 bases sitting between them. CDR1 is MGHRA, CDR2 YSYEKL, per germline. The CDR3 loop reads CASSQRLESGNIQYF. In nucleotides, the CDR3 is TGCGCCAGCAGCCAACGTCTCGAATCGGGAAACATTCAGTACTTC.

This clone was picked up a small number of times. Relative to the germline gene, one junction end is altered; a read error may explain this. The gene calls are TRBV7-9 and TRBJ2-7; 11 nucleotides line up with TRBD2. Per the germline V gene, CDR1 is SEHNR and CDR2 is FQNEAQ (reference sequence). The CDR3 covers 14 residues. As DNA, the CDR3 is TGTGCCAGCAGCCTAGCGGGGGGCCTTTACGAGCAGTACTTC. The encoded protein is CASSLAGGLYEQYF.

CDR3 sequence (DNA): TGTGCCAGCTTGAACACCGGGGAGCTGTTTTTT. Its protein product is CASLNTGELFF. V and J are TRBV28 and TRBJ2-2; D ambiguous. V was cut by 8 bases and J by 1 base, with 2 bases left in between. CDR3 length equals 11 residues. The germline gives CDR1 MDHEN, CDR2 SYDVKM.

The rearrangement joins TRBV6-6 to TRBJ2-5; TRBD2 is a possible D gene (5 bases). CDR3 length: 14 amino acids. CDR1 and CDR2 (germline): MNHNY, SVGAGI (reference sequence). V was pared by 0 bases and J by 4 bases, with 9 bases between. The CDR3: CASSYSEVGETQYF. The CDR3 nucleotides are TGTGCCAGCAGTTACTCGGAGGTGGGAGAGACCCAGTACTTC.

This clone was observed a few times. This chain connects TRBV5-1 to TRBJ1-1, with a tentative D call TRBD1 (6 bases). The CDR3 sequence is 13 residues long. Between the trimmed V and J ends, which lost 2 bases and 7 bases, there was a span of 12 bases. CDR1 SGHRS and CDR2 YFSETQ come from the germline V gene. The CDR3 bases are TGCGCCAGCAGCTTAAACGGACAGAATGAAGCTTTCTTT. This gives the protein CASSLNGQNEAFF.

This chain links TRBV2 with TRBJ2-1, with TRBD2 identical over 7 bases. CDR3 length: 15 amino acids. Germline CDR1 is SNHLY and CDR2 is FYNNEI. V lost 3 bases, J lost 0 bases, and 2 bases stayed unmatched. CDR3 coding DNA: TGTGCCAGCAGTGATTCTAGCGGCTCCTACAATGAGCAGTTCTTC. Amino acids: CASSDSSGSYNEQFF.

V and J are TRBV21-1 and TRBJ2-3; the table calls TRBD1, which could not be checked here. TRBV21-1 is a listed pseudogene. The CDR3 contains 17 residues. This CDR3 reads CASSKKGHLASTDTQYF. CDR3 in DNA: TGTGCCAGCAGCAAAAAGGGACATTTAGCATCCACAGATACGCAGTATTTT.

The rearrangement links TRBV19 to TRBJ1-5, with a tentative D call TRBD1 (5 bases). Trimming removed 11 bases at V and 7 bases at J, with 18 bases between. The CDR3 spans 13 residues. Germline CDR1 LNHDA, CDR2 SQIVND (reference sequence). Here the CDR3 reads CASWGGWGQPQHF. CDR3 sequence (DNA): TGTGCCTCCTGGGGCGGATGGGGACAGCCCCAGCATTTT.

This chain links TRBV12-5 with TRBJ1-2; D possibly corresponds to TRBD1 (6 bases). The V gene's germline CDR1 is LGHNT and CDR2 FRNRAP. Trimming removed 3 bases at V and 6 bases at J, with 14 bases between. CDR3 length equals 14 residues. This chain's CDR3 is CASGFPGGLHGYTF. CDR3 sequence (DNA): TGTGCTAGTGGTTTCCCGGGGGGGCTCCATGGCTACACCTTC.

This sequence joins TRBV19 and TRBJ1-1, with D perhaps matching TRBD1 (5 bases). In germline, CDR1 is LNHDA, CDR2 SQIVND (reference sequence). This CDR3 region has 13 residues. Deletions cut 5 bases from V and 5 bases from J, with 12 bases between. CDR3 residues: CASSPGPGTEAFF. As DNA, the CDR3 is TGTGCCAGTAGTCCAGGGCCAGGGACTGAAGCTTTCTTT.

In this sample, this clone turned up once. The chain couples TRBV7-8 to TRBJ1-6, with 7 bases that match TRBD1. The V gene's germline CDR1 is SGHVS and CDR2 FQNEAQ. V dropped 8 bases and J dropped 4; count of bases not matched to a gene: 5. The CDR3 has 14 residues. As DNA, the CDR3 is TGTGCCAGCGATACAGGGGCATATAATTCACCCCTCCACTTT. As protein: CASDTGAYNSPLHF.

The gene calls are TRBV19 and TRBJ1-6, with 7 bases matching TRBD1. This CDR3 contains 13 residues. Losses at the gene ends were 7 bases for V and 10 bases for J; bases not matched to a gene: 7. CDR1 and CDR2 from the germline V gene are LNHDA and SQIVND (reference sequence). The DNA of the CDR3 is TGTGCCAGTAAACTACAGGGGAAATCACCCCTCCACTTT. The encoded protein is CASKLQGKSPLHF. The complete variable domain, with remaining parts taken from reference TRBV19 and TRBJ1-6, reads DGGITQSPKYLFRKEGQNVTLSCEQNLNHDAMYWYRQDPGQGLRLIYYSQIVNDFQKGDIAEGYSVSREKKESFPLTVTSAQKNPTAFYLCASKLQGKSPLHFGNGTRLTVT.

As concerns this clone: The junction differs from germline at one of its ends, possibly a read error. The V call is TRBV11-2, the J call TRBJ2-7; 8 nucleotides line up with TRBD1. Germline-derived CDR1 and CDR2 are SGHAT and FQNNGV. The length of the CDR3 is 14 residues. The DNA for the CDR3 is TGTGCCAGCAGCGTAGACAGGGGATCCTACGAGCAGTACTTC. It specifies CASSVDRGSYEQYF.

The chain recombines TRBV5-6 with TRBJ1-2; 9 positions agree with TRBD1. CDR3 length equals 16 residues. V was pared by 4 bases and J by 8 bases, with 15 bases of the junction left unmatched. Germline CDR1 and CDR2: SGHDT and YYEEEE. CDR3 sequence (DNA): TGTGCCAGCAGCCGGGACAGGGCGTACGGGGTTTTAGGCTACACCTTC. This encodes CASSRDRAYGVLGYTF.